This TCR beta chain was sequenced during a study of identical twins. One entry per CDR3 protein results from TCRdb running MiXCR on the 5' RACE reads. This sample has 1.5 million or so distinct CDR3 sequences; around a third occur once, and the top ten carry over 0.25%. Findings and limits, study-wide: Within twin pairs, the out-of-frame alpha sequences they shared showed excess low generation probability.

The CDR3 runs 16 residues. V was cut by 5 bases and J by 3 bases, with 17 bases left in between. Germline V gene lookup returns CDR1 MNHEY and CDR2 SMNVEV (reference sequence). The sample holds many counts of this clonotype. Its antigen is not known. J is TRBJ2-1 and V is TRBV27, with a possible D match to TRBD1 (6 bases). The material sequenced was cord blood. This receptor was identified in a newborn girl in good health. DNA of the CDR3: TGTGCCAGCAGTCCCGCTCACAGGGAAATCTACAATGAGCAGTTCTTC. It specifies CASSPAHREIYNEQFF.